This T cell receptor beta chain was identified in a study of blood T cell repertoires in COVID-19. Overall study: Italy, Spain and the United States were the sources of the convalescent and acute COVID-19 samples. PBMCs, B-cell-depleted T cells, or T cells provided the cDNA or gDNA that made up the material.

The data were produced by immunoSEQ multiplex PCR, yet TCRdb's version contains in-frame clones alone and is incomplete. This table has over 200,000 clones, 65% to 85% appearing once. The CDR3 sequence is 17 residues long. Germline CDR1 is LNHDA and CDR2 is SQIVND (reference sequence). The V segment lost 4 bases and the J segment 3 bases; nucleotides outside the gene matches: 9. The chain carries TRBV19 and TRBJ2-7, with 13 positions matching TRBD2. Sample: peripheral blood. This TCR derives from an elderly man with acute or convalescent COVID-19. The CDR3, as DNA: TGTGCCAGTAGTACCCTTGGGAGACTAGCGGGAGGCTACGAGCAGTACTTC. Amino acids: CASSTLGRLAGGYEQYF.